The rows below give T cell receptor beta chains drawn from one sample of a study of T-cell reconstitution after alpha-beta-depleted transplantation in children. TCRdb reprocessed the PCR reads via MiXCR and lists one record per CDR3 protein. Altogether about 420,000 distinct CDR3 sequences are present, under 13% being singletons, with the ten largest covering approximately 5%. The source was PBMCs from the stem cell graft donor, collected from the stem cell graft. These receptors all come from a human donor who donated a stem cell graft to a child with acute myeloid leukemia. Both conserved end residues are part of each CDR3. The D gene is left open where the match is weak. Size is stated for part of the rows, as once, few or many counts, or as a class when the clone is expanded.

len,j_gene,abundance,d_gene,v_gene,CDR3nt,CDR3aa
16,TRBJ2-3,few,-,TRBV5-6,TGTGCCAGCAGCTCGACTAACCGTTTCTACACAGATACGCAGTATTTT,CASSSTNRFYTDTQYF
15,TRBJ2-7,few,-,TRBV7-2,TGTGCCAGCAGCTTAGAGTCGGGCAGCTCCTACGAGCAGTACTTC,CASSLESGSSYEQYF
17,TRBJ2-3,-,-,TRBV3-1,TGTGCCAGCAGCCAAGACCGCACGGGGGTAGGACCAGATACGCAGTATTTT,CASSQDRTGVGPDTQYF
16,TRBJ2-1,few,-,TRBV4-3,TGCGCCAGCAGCCAAGACTTCCTGTTAGCGGTCAATGAGCAGTTCTTC,CASSQDFLLAVNEQFF
14,TRBJ2-1,-,-,TRBV24-1,TGTGCCACCAGTGACTCGGGACAATACAATGAGCAGTTCTTC,CATSDSGQYNEQFF
20,TRBJ2-7,-,TRBD2,TRBV25-1,TGTGCCAGCAGTGAATACTTTCTCCAGGGACTAGCGGGAGACAGATGGGGGCAGTACTTC,CASSEYFLQGLAGDRWGQYF
12,TRBJ1-2,-,-,TRBV7-2,TGTGCCAGCAGCTTAATGGGCCCTGGCTACACCTTC,CASSLMGPGYTF
16,TRBJ2-1,few,-,TRBV6-5,TGTGCCAGCAGTTCATTACAGGGATCTTATGACAATGAGCAGTTCTTC,CASSSLQGSYDNEQFF
20,TRBJ2-1,-,-,TRBV12-2,TGTGCAAGTCGCTTAGCCCCGAACCTGCCTCGGGGGAGCGGGTACAATGAGCAGTTCTTC,CASRLAPNLPRGSGYNEQFF
13,TRBJ1-1,many,-,TRBV10-3,TGTGCCATCAAAGCACAGGGGAACACTGAAGCTTTCTTT,CAIKAQGNTEAFF
13,TRBJ1-1,few,-,TRBV7-9,TGTGCCAGCAGCCAAACAGGGCTCACTGAAGCTTTCTTT,CASSQTGLTEAFF
13,TRBJ2-7,many,-,TRBV20-1,TGCAGTGCTAGGGCAGACGGGCCCTACGAGCAGTACTTC,CSARADGPYEQYF
17,TRBJ2-7,many,TRBD2,TRBV5-1,TGCGCCAGCAGCTTGGCCGTTGGGACTAGCGTTTACTACGAGCAGTACTTC,CASSLAVGTSVYYEQYF
12,TRBJ2-7,-,-,TRBV5-5,TGTGCCAGCAGCTTCCTCCTAAACGAGCAGTACTTC,CASSFLLNEQYF
16,TRBJ2-5,few,TRBD2,TRBV5-5,TGTGCCAGCAGCCCGAGACTAGCGGGGATCCAAGAGACCCAGTACTTC,CASSPRLAGIQETQYF
15,TRBJ2-2,-,-,TRBV7-2,TGTGCCAGCAGCTCCCGTCTAGGGGCGGCCGGGGAGCTGTTTTTT,CASSSRLGAAGELFF
16,TRBJ1-3,many,-,TRBV10-3,TGTGCCATCAGTACCAGCGACTTTTGGGATGGAAACACCATATATTTT,CAISTSDFWDGNTIYF
14,TRBJ2-7,many,-,TRBV12-3/TRBV12-4,TGTGCCAGCAGTACCCTGGGGGTGACCTACGAGCAGTACTTC,CASSTLGVTYEQYF